These 11 T cell receptor beta chains came from one sample sequenced in a study of cytomegalovirus exposure and HLA in healthy donors. Primers included in the PCR were 60 Vbeta and 13 Jbeta primers. Method: immunoSEQ multiplex PCR; TCRdb's copy keeps in-frame clones and lacks some. The repertoire holds 170,000 or so clones, roughly 80% seen once, with 6.5% to 8.5% in the top ten. Sequenced material: PBMCs. These receptors all stem from a man aged 25-40 years in good health and CMV-seropositive.

The chain combines TRBV27 with TRBJ1-2; 12 bases are shared with TRBD1. The germline gives CDR1 MNHEY, CDR2 SMNVEV (reference sequence). This CDR3 has 19 amino acids. J gave up 1 base and V 6 bases, and 15 bases lay outside the gene matches. The CDR3 sequence is CASSQRGGQGAAGNYGYTF. The CDR3 DNA follows: TGTGCCAGCAGCCAAAGGGGGGGACAGGGGGCAGCGGGTAACTATGGCTACACCTTC.

The V and J genes are TRBV21-1 and TRBJ1-2; TRBD1, as called in the table, went unchecked against the DNA. TRBV21-1 is labeled a pseudogene. The CDR3 runs to 13 residues. The CDR3 spells CASSDGQGDGYTF. Here the CDR3 DNA reads TGTGCCAGCAGCGACGGACAGGGGGATGGCTACACCTTC.

V and J are TRBV6-1 and TRBJ2-3, with 15 nucleotides matching TRBD2. The CDR3 has 18 amino acids. Germline CDR1 MNHNS, CDR2 SASEGT. V shed 3 bases and J 0 bases; nucleotides not matched to a gene: 4. The CDR3 region is CASSEGTSGGLSTDTQYF. In DNA form, the CDR3 reads TGTGCCAGCAGTGAGGGGACTAGCGGGGGGCTTAGCACAGATACGCAGTATTTT.

The chain joins TRBV27 to TRBJ2-3; TRBD2 matches 7 bases. The CDR3 loop spans 12 amino acids. CDR1 and CDR2 from the germline V gene are MNHEY and SMNVEV (reference sequence). Losses at the gene ends were 4 bases for V and 7 bases for J; bases not matched to a gene: 2. The CDR3 loop reads CASSWGGYTQYF. In DNA, the CDR3 is TGTGCCAGCAGTTGGGGGGGGTATACGCAGTATTTT.

CDR3 protein: CASRTGVSSYEQYF. The CDR3 DNA reads TGCGCCAGCAGGACGGGGGTAAGCTCCTACGAGCAGTACTTC. The chain joins TRBV5-1 to TRBJ2-7; TRBD2 might be the D (6 bases). Trimming took off 5 bases at V and 0 bases at J, with 12 bases between the two ends. The CDR3 consists of 14 residues. CDR1 and CDR2 from the germline V gene are SGHRS and YFSETQ. The entire variable domain, with the rest obtained from reference TRBV5-1 and TRBJ2-7, is as follows: KAGVTQTPRYLIKTRGQQVTLSCSPISGHRSVSWYQQTPGQGLQFLFEYFSETQRNKGNFPGRFSGRQFSNSRSEMNVSTLELGDSALYLCASRTGVSSYEQYFGPGTRLTVT.

V is TRBV10-1 and J is TRBJ2-3; D perhaps matches TRBD1 (5 bases). The germline V gene encodes CDR1 WNHNN and CDR2 SYGVQD (reference sequence). Deletions cut 4 bases from V and 2 bases from J, with 7 bases between. The length of the CDR3 is 13 residues. Here the CDR3 DNA reads TGCGCCAGCAGTGTGGACAACACAGATACGCAGTATTTT. Protein: CASSVDNTDTQYF.

The chain has TRBV4-3 and TRBJ1-4; 7 nucleotides match TRBD1. CDR3 length: 15 residues. J gave up 7 bases and V 1 base, and 6 bases lay outside the gene matches. CDR1 is LGHNA, CDR2 YSLEER, per germline. The CDR3 DNA follows: TGCGCCAGCAGCCAAGCGACAGGGACGGGTGAAAAACTGTTTTTT. Protein sequence: CASSQATGTGEKLFF.

The chain is built from TRBV4-1 and TRBJ1-1, with D uncertain. The CDR3 sequence is 14 residues long. CDR1 is MGHRA, CDR2 YSYEKL, per germline. Deletions cut 3 bases from V and 4 bases from J, with 12 bases between. CDR3 region: CASSHPARGTEAFF. The CDR3 nucleotides are TGCGCCAGCAGCCACCCGGCGCGAGGCACTGAAGCTTTCTTT.

A word on this clone: Its ends do not fully match the called genes, so a read error is possible. This rearrangement joins TRBV7-9 to TRBJ2-7; 7 bases line up with TRBD2. This CDR3 has 14 residues. The germline V gene encodes CDR1 SEHNR and CDR2 FQNEAQ (reference sequence). DNA for the CDR3: TGTTCCAGCAGCCGCGGACTAGTTTACCACGAGCAGTACTTC. The encoded protein is CSSSRGLVYHEQYF.

This clone turned up a few times. This rearrangement joins TRBV7-2 to TRBJ2-7; 9 bases match TRBD2. The CDR3 contains 17 residues. V lost 2 bases and J lost 6; bases outside the gene matches: 14. CDR1 and CDR2 (germline): SGHTA, FQGNSA. The CDR3 DNA sequence: TGTGCCAGCAGCTTATATACTAGCGGGTCGCACGAAGGCGAGCAGTACTTC. Translated, it gives CASSLYTSGSHEGEQYF. The full variable domain, in which reference TRBV7-2 and TRBJ2-7 provide the parts outside the CDR3, is GAGVSQSPSNKVTEKGKDVELRCDPISGHTALYWYRQSLGQGLEFLIYFQGNSAPDKSGLPSDRFSAERTGGSVSTLTIQRTQQEDSAVYLCASSLYTSGSHEGEQYFGPGTRLTVT.

In this sample, this clone turned up a few times. The V call is TRBV5-1, the J call TRBJ2-2; TRBD1 might be the D (6 bases). Trimming took off 6 bases at V and 4 bases at J, with 16 bases between the two ends. The germline V gene encodes CDR1 SGHRS and CDR2 YFSETQ. This CDR3 is built from 15 residues. The CDR3 DNA is TGCGCCAGCATTTCTGGGGGCTCAAGCACCGGGGAGCTGTTTTTT. Amino acids: CASISGGSSTGELFF.